Listed below are T cell receptor beta chains from one sample, sequenced in a study of blood T cell repertoires in COVID-19. The method was immunoSEQ multiplex PCR; TCRdb's version includes in-frame clones alone and lacks a portion of them. Among around 56,000 clones listed, almost 80% were seen once. The sequencing sample was made of peripheral blood. The receptors derive from a man aged 55 to 70 with acute or convalescent COVID-19. Both conserved end residues are part of each CDR3. D genes are given only for firm matches. Size is stated for part of the rows, as once, few or many counts, or as a class when the clone is expanded.

d_gene: NA; abundance: few; v_gene: TRBV18; j_gene: TRBJ1-2; CDR3nt: TGTGCCAGCTCACCGAATGCTCCGGGGGGCGCAGTAGCAGGTGGCTACACCTTC; CDR3aa: CASSPNAPGGAVAGGYTF
d_gene: NA; abundance: NA; v_gene: TRBV24-1; j_gene: TRBJ1-1; CDR3nt: TGTGCCACCAGTGGGGCCGACGGCACTGAAGCTTTCTTT; CDR3aa: CATSGADGTEAFF
d_gene: TRBD1; abundance: few; v_gene: TRBV30; j_gene: TRBJ1-6; CDR3nt: TGTGGATTACAGGGGGTACAGAATTCACCCCTCCACTTT; CDR3aa: CGLQGVQNSPLHF
d_gene: NA; abundance: NA; v_gene: TRBV19; j_gene: TRBJ1-5; CDR3nt: TGTGCCAGTAGTATAGACCAGGGCGGTCAGCCCCAGCATTTT; CDR3aa: CASSIDQGGQPQHF
d_gene: NA; abundance: NA; v_gene: TRBV2; j_gene: TRBJ1-1; CDR3nt: TGTGCCAGCAGTCTTACAGAATTGAACACTGAAGCTTTCTTT; CDR3aa: CASSLTELNTEAFF
d_gene: NA; abundance: NA; v_gene: TRBV5-4; j_gene: TRBJ2-5; CDR3nt: TGTGCCAGCAGCCGGGACTGGGCAAGGGAGGCCCAGTACTTC; CDR3aa: CASSRDWAREAQYF
d_gene: NA; abundance: few; v_gene: TRBV5-5; j_gene: TRBJ2-7; CDR3nt: TGTGCCAGCAGCTTGAGGGTATGGGCAGGGGCTGGCTACGAGCAGTACTTC; CDR3aa: CASSLRVWAGAGYEQYF
d_gene: TRBD1; abundance: NA; v_gene: TRBV19; j_gene: TRBJ1-2; CDR3nt: TGTGCCAGTAGTATAGCAGGGGGCTATGGCTACACCTTC; CDR3aa: CASSIAGGYGYTF
d_gene: TRBD1; abundance: NA; v_gene: TRBV2; j_gene: TRBJ1-2; CDR3nt: TGTGCCAGCAGGGTGGGACAGATCTATGGCTACACCTTC; CDR3aa: CASRVGQIYGYTF
d_gene: NA; abundance: NA; v_gene: TRBV5-6; j_gene: TRBJ2-3; CDR3nt: TGTGCCAGCAGCTTGGGGAGAACAGATACGCAGTATTTT; CDR3aa: CASSLGRTDTQYF
d_gene: NA; abundance: NA; v_gene: TRBV29-1; j_gene: TRBJ1-2; CDR3nt: TGCAGCGTTGAAGATTGGGACACGGAAGCCGGTCCATATGGCTACACCTTC; CDR3aa: CSVEDWDTEAGPYGYTF
d_gene: NA; abundance: NA; v_gene: TRBV19; j_gene: TRBJ1-1; CDR3nt: TGTGCCAGTAGTCCAACGGCGGGGATCACTGAAGCTTTCTTT; CDR3aa: CASSPTAGITEAFF
d_gene: NA; abundance: medium-sized; v_gene: TRBV5-4; j_gene: TRBJ1-2; CDR3nt: TGTGCCATCAGGATCACCGTAGGAGGGGTTGATAGTCTAAACTATGGCTACACCTTC; CDR3aa: CAIRITVGGVDSLNYGYTF
d_gene: TRBD1; abundance: NA; v_gene: TRBV28; j_gene: TRBJ1-5; CDR3nt: TGTGCCAGCAGTCCACACAGGGGAGTGATAGCAAATCAGCCCCAGCATTTT; CDR3aa: CASSPHRGVIANQPQHF
d_gene: TRBD1; abundance: NA; v_gene: TRBV6-5; j_gene: TRBJ1-2; CDR3nt: TGTGCCAGCATGGCCGACAGGGGAGATGGCTACACCTTC; CDR3aa: CASMADRGDGYTF
d_gene: NA; abundance: NA; v_gene: TRBV2; j_gene: TRBJ1-6; CDR3nt: TGTGCCAGCAGGCTCCAGGTAGGATCTAATTCACCCCTCCACTTT; CDR3aa: CASRLQVGSNSPLHF
d_gene: NA; abundance: medium-sized; v_gene: TRBV6-1; j_gene: TRBJ1-2; CDR3nt: TGTGCCAGCAGTGACATTAACTATGGCTACACCTTC; CDR3aa: CASSDINYGYTF
d_gene: TRBD2; abundance: NA; v_gene: TRBV24-1; j_gene: TRBJ2-3; CDR3nt: TGTGCCACCAGTTGGGGACTAGCGTCAGATACGCAGTATTTT; CDR3aa: CATSWGLASDTQYF
d_gene: NA; abundance: NA; v_gene: TRBV27; j_gene: TRBJ1-2; CDR3nt: TGTGCCAGCAGTTTCTCACAGGGAGAGAACTCTTATGGCTACACCTTC; CDR3aa: CASSFSQGENSYGYTF
d_gene: NA; abundance: NA; v_gene: TRBV7-9; j_gene: TRBJ2-7; CDR3nt: TGTGCCAGCAGCTTAACGGCAGGGGACGGGCGGGTCTCCTACGAGCAGTACTTC; CDR3aa: CASSLTAGDGRVSYEQYF
d_gene: NA; abundance: NA; v_gene: TRBV6-5; j_gene: TRBJ1-5; CDR3nt: TGTGCCAGCAGTTACTCTTACGGGGGTTCAGATCAGCCCCAGCATTTT; CDR3aa: CASSYSYGGSDQPQHF
d_gene: TRBD1; abundance: few; v_gene: TRBV7-2; j_gene: TRBJ2-1; CDR3nt: TGTGCCAGCAGCTTAGCGCAGAATACAGGGGTCGGTGAGCAGTTCTTC; CDR3aa: CASSLAQNTGVGEQFF
d_gene: TRBD1; abundance: NA; v_gene: TRBV10-3; j_gene: TRBJ1-3; CDR3nt: TGTGCCATCAGTGAACTAGGGACAGGACGCGCTGGAAACACCATATATTTT; CDR3aa: CAISELGTGRAGNTIYF
d_gene: NA; abundance: NA; v_gene: TRBV27; j_gene: TRBJ1-1; CDR3nt: TGTGCCACGGGGGGGGTAGTGAACACTGAAGCTTTCTTT; CDR3aa: CATGGVVNTEAFF
d_gene: NA; abundance: NA; v_gene: TRBV7-8; j_gene: TRBJ1-5; CDR3nt: TGTGCCAGCAGCCCCTTGAGTCGAGAGCCCCAGCATTTT; CDR3aa: CASSPLSREPQHF
d_gene: TRBD1; abundance: once; v_gene: TRBV4-2; j_gene: TRBJ1-5; CDR3nt: TGTGCCAGCAGCCAAGTCAGTTTAACAGGGGATTATCAGCCCCAGCATTTT; CDR3aa: CASSQVSLTGDYQPQHF
d_gene: NA; abundance: few; v_gene: TRBV27; j_gene: TRBJ1-5; CDR3nt: TGTGCCAGCAGTTTTGACGGCAGGCCCCCAATGCCCCAGCATTTT; CDR3aa: CASSFDGRPPMPQHF